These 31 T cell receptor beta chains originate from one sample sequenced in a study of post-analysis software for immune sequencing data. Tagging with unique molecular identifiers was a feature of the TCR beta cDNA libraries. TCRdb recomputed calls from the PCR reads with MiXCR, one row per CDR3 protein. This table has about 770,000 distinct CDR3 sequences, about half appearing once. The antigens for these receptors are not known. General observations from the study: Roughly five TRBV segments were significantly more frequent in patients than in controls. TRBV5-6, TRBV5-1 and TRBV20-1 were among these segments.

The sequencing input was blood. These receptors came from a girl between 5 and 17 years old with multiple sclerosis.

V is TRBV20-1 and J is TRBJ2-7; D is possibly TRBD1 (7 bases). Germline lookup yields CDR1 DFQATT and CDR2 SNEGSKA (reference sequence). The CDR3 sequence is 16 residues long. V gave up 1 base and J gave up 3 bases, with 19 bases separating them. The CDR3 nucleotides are TGCAGTGCTAGAGGGCACAGGGGAGGATTCGGCTACGAGCAGTACTTC. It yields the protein CSARGHRGGFGYEQYF.

The CDR3 region is CASRAPPEGYGYTF. CDR3 bases: TGTGCCAGCAGGGCCCCTCCAGAGGGCTATGGCTACACCTTC. This sequence joins TRBV6-1 and TRBJ1-2; D is ambiguous. Germline CDR1 is MNHNS and CDR2 is SASEGT. The length of the CDR3 is 14 residues. V was pared by 6 bases and J by 4 bases, with 15 bases between.

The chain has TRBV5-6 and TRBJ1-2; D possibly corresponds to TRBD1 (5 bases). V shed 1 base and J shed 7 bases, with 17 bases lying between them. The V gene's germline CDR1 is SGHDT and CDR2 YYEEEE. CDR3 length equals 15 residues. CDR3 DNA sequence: TGTGCCAGCAGCTTGTTGGCCAGGGCAGGACGTGGCTACACCTTC. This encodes CASSLLARAGRGYTF. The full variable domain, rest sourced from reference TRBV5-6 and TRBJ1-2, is DAGVTQSPTHLIKTRGQQVTLRCSPKSGHDTVSWYQQALGQGPQFIFQYYEEEERQRGNFPDRFSGHQFPNYSSELNVNALLLGDSALYLCASSLLARAGRGYTFGSGTRLTVV.

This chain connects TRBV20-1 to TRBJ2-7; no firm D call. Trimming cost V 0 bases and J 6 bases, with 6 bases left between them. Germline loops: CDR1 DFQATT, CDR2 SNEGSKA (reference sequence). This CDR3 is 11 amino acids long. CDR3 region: CSARDNVEQYF. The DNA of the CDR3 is TGCAGTGCTAGAGATAACGTCGAGCAGTACTTC.

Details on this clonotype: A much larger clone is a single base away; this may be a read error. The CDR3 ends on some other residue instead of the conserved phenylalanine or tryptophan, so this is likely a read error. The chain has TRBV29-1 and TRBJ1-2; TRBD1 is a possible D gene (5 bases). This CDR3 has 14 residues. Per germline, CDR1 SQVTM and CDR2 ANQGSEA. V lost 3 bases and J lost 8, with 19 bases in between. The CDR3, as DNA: TGCAGCGTTGAGGATACAGGTCCGGCGATAGGCTACACCTGC. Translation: CSVEDTGPAIGYTC.

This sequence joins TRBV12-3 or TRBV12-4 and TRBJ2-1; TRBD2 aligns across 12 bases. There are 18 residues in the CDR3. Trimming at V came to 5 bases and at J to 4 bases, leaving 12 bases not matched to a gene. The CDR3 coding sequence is TGTGCCAGCAGTCGGATCGGACCGACTAGCGGGAGTTACAATGAGCAGTTCTTC. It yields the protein CASSRIGPTSGSYNEQFF.

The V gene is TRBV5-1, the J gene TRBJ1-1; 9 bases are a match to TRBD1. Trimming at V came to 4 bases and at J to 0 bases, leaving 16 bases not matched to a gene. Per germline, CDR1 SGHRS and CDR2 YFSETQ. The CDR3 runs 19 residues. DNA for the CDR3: TGCGCCAGCAGCCCACGTTGGGGGGACAGGGACCTTTTGAACACTGAAGCTTTCTTT. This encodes CASSPRWGDRDLLNTEAFF.

The CDR3 region has the DNA TGTGCCAGCAGTTCCGGACAGGGCCCCCTCAATCAGCCCCAGCATTTT. Protein sequence: CASSSGQGPLNQPQHF. The chain has TRBV6-5 and TRBJ1-5; 8 bases map to TRBD1. Germline V gene lookup returns CDR1 MNHEY and CDR2 SVGAGI. V trimming: 4 bases; J trimming: 3 bases; junction bases outside the gene matches: 8. This CDR3 contains 16 residues.

As DNA, the CDR3 is TGTGCCAGCAGACCGGAGGGCCTAGGTCTCAATGAGCAGTTCTTC. Translated: CASRPEGLGLNEQFF. V is TRBV6-5 and J is TRBJ2-1, with D tentatively TRBD2 (6 bases). The CDR3 spans 15 residues. The V end lost 6 bases, the J end lost 6 bases, and 18 bases lay between the germline ends. Germline CDR1 MNHEY, CDR2 SVGAGI.

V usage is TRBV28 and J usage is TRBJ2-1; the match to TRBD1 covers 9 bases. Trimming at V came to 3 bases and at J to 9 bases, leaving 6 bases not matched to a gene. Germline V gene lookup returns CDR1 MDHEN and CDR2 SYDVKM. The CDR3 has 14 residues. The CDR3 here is CASSFGTGYFEQFF. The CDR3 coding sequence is TGTGCCAGCAGTTTTGGGACAGGGTACTTTGAGCAGTTCTTC.

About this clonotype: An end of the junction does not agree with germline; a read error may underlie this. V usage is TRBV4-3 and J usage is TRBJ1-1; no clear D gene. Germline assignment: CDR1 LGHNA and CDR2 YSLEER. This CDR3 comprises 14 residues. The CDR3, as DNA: TGCCCCAGCAGCTCGGTCTTGGGAGGGACTGAAGCTTTCTTT. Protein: CPSSSVLGGTEAFF.

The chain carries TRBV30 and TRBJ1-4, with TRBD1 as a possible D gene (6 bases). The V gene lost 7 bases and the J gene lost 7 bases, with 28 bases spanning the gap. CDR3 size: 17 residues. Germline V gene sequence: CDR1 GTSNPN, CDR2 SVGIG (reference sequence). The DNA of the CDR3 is TGTGCCTCTAGCCGGGCTCCGCTTCTAGGGGGTGCTGAAAAACTGTTTTTT. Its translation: CASSRAPLLGGAEKLFF.

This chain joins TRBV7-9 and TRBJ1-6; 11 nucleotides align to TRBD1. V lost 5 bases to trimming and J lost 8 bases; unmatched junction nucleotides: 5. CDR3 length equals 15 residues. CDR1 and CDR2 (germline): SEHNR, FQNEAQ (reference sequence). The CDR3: CASSARDRGDSPLHF. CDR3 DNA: TGTGCCAGCAGCGCCCGGGACAGGGGGGATTCACCCCTCCACTTT.

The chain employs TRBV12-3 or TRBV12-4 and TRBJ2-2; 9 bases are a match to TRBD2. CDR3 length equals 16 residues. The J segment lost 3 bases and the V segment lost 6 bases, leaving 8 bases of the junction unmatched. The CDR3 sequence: CASSPRLAAYTGELFF. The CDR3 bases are TGTGCCAGCAGCCCTAGACTAGCGGCTTACACCGGGGAGCTGTTTTTT.

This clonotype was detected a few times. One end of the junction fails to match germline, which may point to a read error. CDR3 sequence reads: CASGLGRRNEQYF. CDR3 nucleotide sequence: TGTGCCAGCGGTTTGGGCAGAAGAAACGAGCAGTACTTC. The chain recombines TRBV12-3 or TRBV12-4 with TRBJ2-7, with D unclear. The CDR3 loop spans 13 amino acids.

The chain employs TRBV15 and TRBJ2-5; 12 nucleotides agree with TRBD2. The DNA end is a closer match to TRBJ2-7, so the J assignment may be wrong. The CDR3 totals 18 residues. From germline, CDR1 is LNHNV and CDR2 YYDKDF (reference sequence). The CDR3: CATSRDLGSSGRGDEQYF. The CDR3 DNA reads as TGTGCCACCAGCAGAGATTTGGGTTCTAGCGGGAGGGGCGACGAGCAGTACTTC.

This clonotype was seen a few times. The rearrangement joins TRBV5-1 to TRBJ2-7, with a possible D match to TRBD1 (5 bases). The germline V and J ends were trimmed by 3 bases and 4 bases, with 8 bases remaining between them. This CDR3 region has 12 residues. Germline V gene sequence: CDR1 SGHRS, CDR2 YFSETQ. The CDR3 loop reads CASSSTEYEQYF. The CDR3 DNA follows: TGCGCCAGCAGCTCGACAGAGTACGAGCAGTACTTC.

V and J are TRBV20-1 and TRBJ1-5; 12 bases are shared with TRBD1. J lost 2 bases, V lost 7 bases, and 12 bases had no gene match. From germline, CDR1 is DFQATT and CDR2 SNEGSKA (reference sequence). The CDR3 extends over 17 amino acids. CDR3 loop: CSGTGTGGRGGNQPQHF. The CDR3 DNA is TGCAGTGGGACCGGGACAGGGGGCCGTGGGGGCAATCAGCCCCAGCATTTT.

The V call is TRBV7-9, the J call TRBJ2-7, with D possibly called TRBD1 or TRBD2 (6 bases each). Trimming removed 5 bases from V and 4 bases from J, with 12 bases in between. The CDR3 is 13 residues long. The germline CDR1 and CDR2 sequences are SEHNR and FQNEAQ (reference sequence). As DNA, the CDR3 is TGTGCCAGCAGCCAAACAGGGAGGTACGAGCAGTACTTC. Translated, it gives CASSQTGRYEQYF.

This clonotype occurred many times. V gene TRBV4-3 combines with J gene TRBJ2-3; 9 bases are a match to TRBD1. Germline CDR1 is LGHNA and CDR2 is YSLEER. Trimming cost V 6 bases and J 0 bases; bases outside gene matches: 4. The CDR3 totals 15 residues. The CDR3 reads CASRQGQGSTDTQYF. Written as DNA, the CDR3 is TGCGCCAGCAGACAGGGACAGGGAAGCACAGATACGCAGTATTTT.

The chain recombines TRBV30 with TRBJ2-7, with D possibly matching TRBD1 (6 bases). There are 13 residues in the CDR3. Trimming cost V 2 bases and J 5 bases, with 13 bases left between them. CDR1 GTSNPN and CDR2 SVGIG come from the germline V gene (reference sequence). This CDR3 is CAWSRRGIDEQYF. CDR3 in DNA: TGTGCCTGGAGTCGCAGGGGAATCGACGAGCAGTACTTC. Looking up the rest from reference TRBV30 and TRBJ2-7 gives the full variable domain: SQTIHQWPATLVQPVGSPLSLECTVEGTSNPNLYWYRQAAGRGLQLLFYSVGIGQISSEVPQNLSASRPQDRQFILSSKKLLLSDSGFYLCAWSRRGIDEQYFGPGTRLTVT.

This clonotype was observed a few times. The CDR3 DNA reads as TGCAGCGTTGGGACTAGCGGGAGGCTATCCTACGAGCAGTACTTC. Amino acid sequence: CSVGTSGRLSYEQYF. The chain has TRBV29-1 and TRBJ2-4; TRBD2 matches at 14 bases. Matching the DNA end better, TRBJ2-7 makes the J call doubtful. Germline V gene data show CDR1 as SQVTM and CDR2 as ANQGSEA. The CDR3 is made up of 15 amino acids.

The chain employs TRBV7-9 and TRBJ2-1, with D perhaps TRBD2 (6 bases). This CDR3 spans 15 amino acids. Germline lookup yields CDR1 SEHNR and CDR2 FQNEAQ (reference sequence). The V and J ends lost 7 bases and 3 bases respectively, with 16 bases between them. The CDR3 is CASTPGVADYNEQFF. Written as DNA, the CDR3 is TGTGCCAGCACCCCTGGGGTAGCGGACTACAATGAGCAGTTCTTC.

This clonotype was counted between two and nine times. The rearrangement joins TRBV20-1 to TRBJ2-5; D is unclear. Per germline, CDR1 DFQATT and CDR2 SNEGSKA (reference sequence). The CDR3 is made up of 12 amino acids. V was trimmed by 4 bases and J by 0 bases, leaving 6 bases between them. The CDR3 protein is CSATEDQETQYF. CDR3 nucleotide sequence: TGCAGTGCTACTGAGGACCAAGAGACCCAGTACTTC.

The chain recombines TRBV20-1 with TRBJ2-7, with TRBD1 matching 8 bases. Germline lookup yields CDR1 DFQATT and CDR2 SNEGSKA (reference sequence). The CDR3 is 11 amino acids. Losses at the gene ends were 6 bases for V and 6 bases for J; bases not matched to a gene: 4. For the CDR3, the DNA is TGCAGTGCCACGACAGGGGTCGAGCAGTACTTC. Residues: CSATTGVEQYF.

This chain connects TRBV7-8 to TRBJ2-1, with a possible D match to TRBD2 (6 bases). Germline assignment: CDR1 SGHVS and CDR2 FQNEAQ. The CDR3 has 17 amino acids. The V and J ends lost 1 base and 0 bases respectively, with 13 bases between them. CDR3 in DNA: TGTGCCAGCAGCTTAGTTCTAGCGCAAAGCTCCTACAATGAGCAGTTCTTC. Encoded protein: CASSLVLAQSSYNEQFF.

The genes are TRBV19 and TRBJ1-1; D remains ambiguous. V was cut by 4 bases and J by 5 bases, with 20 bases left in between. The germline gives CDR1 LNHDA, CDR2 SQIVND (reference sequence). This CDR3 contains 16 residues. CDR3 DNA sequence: TGTGCCAGTAGTAGCCCCAACGCAGGTGGTCGGACTGAAGCTTTCTTT. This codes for CASSSPNAGGRTEAFF.

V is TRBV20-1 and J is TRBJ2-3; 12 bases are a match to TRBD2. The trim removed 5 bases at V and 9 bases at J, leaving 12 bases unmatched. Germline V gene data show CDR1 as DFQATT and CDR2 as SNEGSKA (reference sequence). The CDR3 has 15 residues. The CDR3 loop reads CSALTTSGRPGTQYF. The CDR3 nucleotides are TGCAGTGCTCTCACGACTAGCGGGAGACCCGGGACGCAGTATTTT.

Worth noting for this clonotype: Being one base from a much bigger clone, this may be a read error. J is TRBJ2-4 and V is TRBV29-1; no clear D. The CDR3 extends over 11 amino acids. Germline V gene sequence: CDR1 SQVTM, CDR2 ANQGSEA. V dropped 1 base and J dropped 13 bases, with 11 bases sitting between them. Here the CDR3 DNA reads TGCAGCGTTGAAGCGTCCTACGGGCAGTACTTC. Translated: CSVEASYGQYF.

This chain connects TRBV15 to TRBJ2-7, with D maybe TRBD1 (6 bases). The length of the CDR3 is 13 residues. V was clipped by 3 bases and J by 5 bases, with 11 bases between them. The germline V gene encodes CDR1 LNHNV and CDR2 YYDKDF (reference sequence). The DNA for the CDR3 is TGTGCCACCAGCAGTCATACAGGGAACGAGCAGTACTTC. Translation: CATSSHTGNEQYF.

DNA for the CDR3: TGTGCCAGTAGTATGGTGCGGGGGGCTGCCGAGCAGTACTTC. It yields the protein CASSMVRGAAEQYF. The genes are TRBV19 and TRBJ2-5; 8 bases are a match to TRBD2. The J call is doubtful: the DNA matches TRBJ2-7 better. Germline V gene lookup returns CDR1 LNHDA and CDR2 SQIVND (reference sequence). The CDR3 contains 14 residues.